The present entry profiles one T cell receptor (beta chain) with its context. This clonotype was counted ten times or more. The antigen this receptor binds is unknown. No qualities accompany the bases; no much larger clone lies one base away. This record belongs to a study of human T cells and chemical hapten exposure (dated by TCRdb to about 2021). Looking at the study overall: For sensitization, 2% DPC in acetone was applied to a 2 cm by 2 cm area of upper inner arm skin. Blood for TCR sequencing was provided by twenty-nine alopecia patients at one to four time points (pre-sensitization, 2, 6 and 24 weeks). Patch testing on the upper back used Finn chambers containing 0.01% DPC, with scoring done after 6 days according to International Contact Dermatitis Research Group standards. The mostly female patient cohort included alopecia areata with under or over 50% scalp involvement, alopecia totalis and alopecia universalis. Blood samples were taken from patients before sensitization (week 0) and at 2, 6 and about 24 weeks after DPC sensitization. Weekly therapeutic DPC doses were additionally applied to the scalp of patients throughout the roughly 22-week study period. Peripheral blood TCR repertoire changes were tracked in vivo in alopecia patients during primary and secondary sensitization to the hapten diphenylcyclopropenone (DPC). The libraries were sequenced as a pool, and the TCR yield per sample differed mostly because of small variations in library volumes within the pool.

Including cysteine and phenylalanine, the CDR3 has 14 amino acids. Only CDR3 DNA is held: 42 bases, read in frame from base 1. CDR1 and CDR2 are drawn from the germline V gene: SQVTM, ANQGSEA. Ends trimmed: V by 6 bases, J by 3 bases; bases unmatched to a gene: 8. Library creation used RACE. The reads were generated on a NextSeq 500. Library preparation attached unique molecular identifiers to individual cDNA molecules for quantitative, reproducible TCR counting. For every blood RNA sample, sequencing covered both the TCR alpha and TCR beta chains. As for the authors' bioinformatics: A median of roughly 98,000 TCRs per sample was observed, with a range of about 23,224 to 690,600. The Decombinator software suite was used to annotate V, J and CDR3 in the TCR reads. For the PS versus PT1 abundance plots, all samples were subsampled to the same number of TCRs (28,000). Expanded TCRs were defined as absent before sensitization and observed at least eight times at the 2-week time point. TCRdb redid the processing of the public reads, applying fastp at Q25 and MiXCR, and retained in-frame beta chains. Each entry merges the rows of one CDR3 protein and shows their most common DNA and genes. What appears here as the V and J calls and clone size reflects TCRdb's work, not the paper's. Here the sample has approximately 400,000 distinct CDR3 sequences; 4.8% occur a single time. Clones ranked in the top ten supply about 2.1% of the sample.

This specimen's time point label, per the study, means: patch test 1, 2 weeks after DPC sensitization. The sample's treatment or condition label, in plain terms: therapeutic diphenylcyclopropenone sensitization with weekly scalp DPC. Blood at each patch-test visit was drawn before the patch test was applied. To be eligible, patients had to be aged 18 to 70, diagnosed with alopecia and judged suitable for DPC therapy, while pregnant patients were excluded. Total RNA was extracted from unfractionated whole blood collected in Tempus Blood RNA tubes. Beyond this particular receptor, the publication reports: Patch test score correlated positively with the number of PT1 expanded TCRs, reaching significance at thresholds 8, 16 and 32 but not at 4. All patients had alopecia, a presumed autoimmune disease, so their immune response might differ from that of healthy individuals. After repeated subsampling, changes were observed in the strength of the expansion versus patch-test correlation and in the threshold at which the correlation became significant. Significantly more large CDR3 similarity clusters were formed by expanded TCRs than by pre-sensitization or healthy control sets, consistent with antigen-driven responses. No change with DPC sensitization was found in the number of TCRs above 1 in 1000 frequency, and no evidence of global repertoire structure alterations was found.

Source: whole blood, taken in connection with sensitization to the hapten diphenylcyclopropenone (DPC). The receptor was isolated from a woman between 45 and 65 years old with alopecia areata. Some clones in this sample may be carry-over from other donors' samples. The sequence links TRBV29-1 to TRBJ2-7, with 10 central nucleotides matching TRBD2. In nucleotide form, the sequence is TGCAGCGTGGCGCCAGCGGGAGGGGTCTACGAGCAGTACTTC. Its amino acids are CSVAPAGGVYEQYF.